What follows are 2 T cell receptor beta chains derived from one specimen sequenced in a study of blood T cell repertoires in COVID-19. The data were produced by immunoSEQ multiplex PCR, yet TCRdb's version contains in-frame clones alone and is incomplete. The sample holds 280,000 or so clones, approximately 90% seen once. Material for sequencing was PBMCs or T cells enriched from blood (not recorded which). Every receptor here comes from a woman aged 40 to 49 who had recovered from COVID-19.

The CDR3 DNA reads as TGTGCCAGCAGTGAATTAGGAACAGGGAGCGTCTATGGCTACACCTTC. Its translation: CASSELGTGSVYGYTF. The rearrangement links TRBV25-1 to TRBJ1-2; TRBD1 is a possible D gene (6 bases). The CDR3 length is 16 residues. V lost 1 base to trimming and J lost 4 bases, with 16 bases between them. Germline V CDR1 and CDR2: MGHDK, SYGVNS.

This clone was seen only once. CDR3 coding DNA: TGCGCCAGCAGTGAGAGGTCTAGCCGAGACACCGGGGAGCTGTTTTTT. Its translation is CASSERSSRDTGELFF. J is TRBJ2-2 and V is TRBV10-1, with D tentatively TRBD2 (5 bases). Germline loops: CDR1 WNHNN, CDR2 SYGVQD (reference sequence). CDR3 length: 16 residues. The ends were cut back, 2 bases at V and 3 bases at J, with 13 bases in the middle.